This paragraph covers one TCR beta chain sequence. The target of this receptor is not known. Base qualities are missing; no much larger clone stands one base away. The collaborating institutions used their own protocols to collect whole blood in K2EDTA tubes. For TCRbeta analysis, collaborator samples were shipped as frozen whole blood, as isolated PBMCs, or as DNA extracted from either sample type. The source of the sample is a study of blood T cell repertoires in COVID-19 (dated by TCRdb to 2020 to 2021). For the study in its entirety: The collaborator samples originated in the United States, Italy and Spain and spanned the acute and convalescent phases of COVID-19. The prospective study material was composed of cDNA or gDNA derived from T cells, B-cell-depleted T cells, or PBMCs. The repertoires were released in a freely available public database meant as a resource for research on the immune response to SARS-CoV-2. HLA class I and class II types, where available, came from metadata supplied by the sample provider rather than from assay-based typing. The samples were drawn from two sources: the first 160 participants of the ongoing ImmuneRACE study, and 1,000 to 1,500 subjects contributed by 6 global collaborators. The sample metadata nearly always contained a de-identified subject ID, COVID-19 status, age in years and sex. Subjects who had been exposed to COVID-19, were actively infected with it, or had recovered from it provided the deeply sampled blood TCRbeta repertoires that made up the dataset.

The paper as a whole reports these results and caveats: The quantity of clinical and demographic metadata differed by source and by participant and was supplied without curation.

Looking up the germline V gene (reference sequence) yields CDR1 SEHNR and CDR2 FQNEAQ. V and J are trimmed by 7 bases and 2 bases, and the gene matches miss 6 bases of the junction. From cysteine to phenylalanine, the CDR3 is 14 amino acids long. CDR3 DNA is the only sequence kept; it has 42 bases, read in frame from the first base. TCRbeta CDR3 regions were amplified from genomic DNA by means of the immunoSEQ Assay, a bias-controlled multiplex PCR. For the original study's pipeline: Nucleated cell counts per sample were estimated from amplification of reference gene primers within the assay. To quantify the absolute abundance of each unique TCRbeta CDR3 rearrangement, sequence reads were collapsed and filtered. For each sample, productive Simpson clonality was calculated as the square root of Simpson's diversity index across productive rearrangements. The table was pulled from immuneACCESS by TCRdb, which kept in-frame rearrangements only. Such tables lose some clones; where checked, under half of the loss comes from unresolved V genes, and the rest has no known cause. The V and J calls and the clone size are those of that table, but D and trimming were determined from the DNA. The sample profile shows roughly 69,000 clones; about 90% of them were found once. Of the sample, approximately 4.4% falls within the top ten clones.

Here the chain combines TRBV7-9 and TRBJ2-7; TRBD2 fits 9 bases in the junction. The source of this sequence is a man aged 50 to 60 with active COVID-19. The sequencing input was peripheral blood. CDR3 sequence: CASTGTSQTYEQYF. The DNA is as follows: TGTGCCAGCACCGGGACTAGCCAGACCTACGAGCAGTACTTC.